These 23 T cell receptor beta chains were sequenced from one sample in a study of blood T cell repertoires in COVID-19. Assay: immunoSEQ multiplex PCR; the TCRdb copy retains only in-frame clones and omits some. Counted here are 200,000 to 250,000 clones, 86% occurring once; the ten biggest clones make up about 4.6%. Sample: PBMCs or T cells enriched from blood (not recorded which). These receptors all come from a woman in her 30s who had been exposed to COVID-19.

A single count supports this clone. The CDR3 protein is CASLGQYEQYF. The CDR3 nucleotides read TGTGCCAGCTTGGGACAGTACGAGCAGTACTTC. This sequence joins TRBV7-2 and TRBJ2-7; 7 bases align to TRBD1. This CDR3 contains 11 residues. Per germline, CDR1 SGHTA and CDR2 FQGNSA. J lost 4 bases, V lost 8 bases, and 2 bases had no gene match.

CDR3 region: CASTSGQGKGYSPLHF. Here the CDR3 DNA reads TGCGCCAGCACCTCGGGACAGGGTAAAGGTTACTCACCCCTCCACTTT. The chain employs TRBV5-1 and TRBJ1-6; 9 nucleotides match TRBD1. Germline V gene lookup returns CDR1 SGHRS and CDR2 YFSETQ. The CDR3 covers 16 residues. After removal of 6 bases from V and 10 bases from J, the junction contained 14 bases not matched to a gene.

This chain links TRBV30 with TRBJ1-2; TRBD1 matches 10 bases. The CDR3 covers 14 residues. V was clipped by 5 bases and J by 0 bases; unmatched bases: 3. Germline V gene sequence: CDR1 GTSNPN, CDR2 SVGIG (reference sequence). CDR3 DNA sequence: TGTGCCTGGGGGGGACAGGGGACTAACTATGGCTACACCTTC. It specifies CAWGGQGTNYGYTF.

A single count supports this clone. The gene calls are TRBV5-4 and TRBJ1-2, with D possibly TRBD1 on 6 matching bases. Trimming pared 4 bases from V and 0 bases from J, leaving 16 bases between. CDR3 length: 16 residues. CDR1 is SGHNT and CDR2 is YYREEE in the germline V gene (reference sequence). CDR3 sequence reads: CASSPAGVRANYGYTF. DNA of the CDR3: TGTGCCAGCAGCCCGGCAGGGGTAAGGGCTAACTATGGCTACACCTTC.

The rearrangement links TRBV5-6 to TRBJ1-1, with 8 nucleotides matching TRBD1. The CDR3 length is 14 residues. Germline trimming cut 4 bases from V and 4 bases from J; bases unmatched to any gene: 6. Germline V gene lookup returns CDR1 SGHDT and CDR2 YYEEEE. CDR3 nucleotide sequence: TGTGCCAGCAGCACCCTAGACAGGGGCACTGAAGCTTTCTTT. Translating it yields CASSTLDRGTEAFF.

DNA of the CDR3: TGCGCCAGCAGCTTACCGGGACAGGGCTTCTATGGCTACACCTTC. Protein sequence: CASSLPGQGFYGYTF. The rearrangement uses TRBV5-1 and TRBJ1-2; 9 positions match TRBD1. Germline CDR1 and CDR2: SGHRS and YFSETQ. The length of the CDR3 is 15 residues. J was trimmed by 4 bases and V by 2 bases; bases with no gene match: 6.

The chain links TRBV5-6 to TRBJ1-2; 7 positions agree with TRBD1. The CDR3 has 15 amino acids. The V and J ends lost 4 bases and 2 bases, in that order; junction bases with no gene match: 8. CDR1 is SGHDT, CDR2 YYEEEE, per germline. CDR3 protein: CASSPNPTGNYGYTF. The DNA for the CDR3 is TGTGCCAGCAGCCCAAACCCGACAGGGAACTATGGCTACACCTTC.

The genes are TRBV6-5 and TRBJ2-7, with TRBD1 matching 8 bases. V was clipped by 6 bases and J by 3 bases; unmatched bases: 7. The CDR3 is made up of 14 amino acids. CDR1 MNHEY and CDR2 SVGAGI come from the germline V gene. The CDR3 loop reads CASSEDRVDYEQYF. The CDR3 DNA reads as TGTGCCAGCAGCGAGGACAGGGTAGACTACGAGCAGTACTTC.

The chain employs TRBV2 and TRBJ2-2; 11 nucleotides align to TRBD1. The CDR3 runs 13 residues. With V trimmed by 9 bases and J by 5 bases, 2 bases remained unmatched. CDR1 SNHLY and CDR2 FYNNEI come from the germline V gene. DNA of the CDR3: TGTGCCAGAGGGGACAGGGGGACCGGGGAGCTGTTTTTT. This sequence encodes CARGDRGTGELFF. Full variable domain (missing parts from reference TRBV2 and TRBJ2-2): EPEVTQTPSHQVTQMGQEVILRCVPISNHLYFYWYRQILGQKVEFLVSFYNNEISEKSEIFDDQFSVERPDGSNFTLKIRSTKLEDSAMYFCARGDRGTGELFFGEGSRLTVL.

This chain joins TRBV4-1 and TRBJ2-7, with 7 bases aligning to TRBD1. The CDR3 sequence is 17 residues long. CDR1 is MGHRA and CDR2 is YSYEKL in the germline V gene. Trimming cost V 0 bases and J 5 bases; bases outside gene matches: 13. The CDR3 nucleotides are TGCGCCAGCAGCCAAGATATGGTCCGGACAGGCCTTAACGAGCAGTACTTC. The encoded protein is CASSQDMVRTGLNEQYF.

The chain links TRBV7-3 to TRBJ2-7, with TRBD1 identical over 9 bases. This CDR3 comprises 16 residues. Unmatched junction bases numbered 9, after V lost 2 bases and J lost 4 bases. Germline loops: CDR1 SGHTA, CDR2 FQGTGA. The CDR3 sequence: CASSLYGTGNFYEQYF. The CDR3 nucleotides are TGTGCCAGCAGCTTATACGGGACAGGGAATTTTTACGAGCAGTACTTC.

This chain links TRBV6-5 with TRBJ1-1; TRBD1 aligns across 7 bases. CDR1 is MNHEY, CDR2 SVGAGI, per germline. V gave up 5 bases and J gave up 7 bases; unmatched junction bases: 7. The CDR3 runs to 13 residues. The CDR3: CASSRDSFGEAFF. The CDR3 DNA reads as TGTGCCAGCAGTCGGGACAGCTTTGGTGAAGCTTTCTTT.

This chain links TRBV15 with TRBJ1-6; the D is unclear. Germline V gene sequence: CDR1 LNHNV, CDR2 YYDKDF (reference sequence). This CDR3 is built from 14 residues. V gave up 3 bases and J gave up 9 bases, with 12 bases separating them. CDR3 in amino acids: CATSRLMQVSPLHF. The CDR3 nucleotides read TGTGCCACCAGCAGGCTAATGCAGGTTTCACCCCTCCACTTT.

This sequence joins TRBV9 and TRBJ1-2; 8 bases agree with TRBD1. Germline CDR1 SGDLS, CDR2 YYNGEE. V was clipped by 0 bases and J by 3 bases; unmatched bases: 13. This CDR3 is 18 amino acids long. CDR3 sequence reads: CASSVANRGAEEYYGYTF. CDR3 bases: TGTGCCAGCAGCGTAGCCAACAGGGGGGCTGAGGAATACTATGGCTACACCTTC.

The chain carries TRBV29-1 and TRBJ1-5; D perhaps matches TRBD1 (5 bases). Germline CDR1 and CDR2: SQVTM and ANQGSEA. The CDR3 runs 13 residues. Trimming left V 4 bases short and J 4 bases short, with 11 bases between. Here the CDR3 reads CSVARAENQPQHF. DNA of the CDR3: TGCAGCGTTGCCAGGGCCGAGAATCAGCCCCAGCATTTT.

The V gene is TRBV9, the J gene TRBJ2-3; TRBD2 might be the D (5 bases). There are 17 residues in the CDR3. Germline V lookup: CDR1 SGDLS, CDR2 YYNGEE. Trimming removed 4 bases from V and 0 bases from J, with 18 bases in between. The CDR3 region has the DNA TGTGCCAGCAGCCCTTCGGGCGGGTATCCTAGCACAGATACGCAGTATTTT. It yields the protein CASSPSGGYPSTDTQYF.

This chain connects TRBV5-1 to TRBJ2-2, with 7 bases identical to TRBD1. The CDR3 length is 16 residues. Trimming cost V 0 bases and J 0 bases; bases outside gene matches: 2. CDR1 is SGHRS, CDR2 YFSETQ, per germline. CDR3 DNA sequence: TGCGCCAGCAGCTTGGGGGGGACAGCGAACACCGGGGAGCTGTTTTTT. This gives the protein CASSLGGTANTGELFF.

The CDR3 reads CASTLDRGANEQFF. The CDR3 nucleotides read TGTGCCAGTACCTTGGACAGGGGAGCCAATGAGCAGTTCTTC. V gene TRBV19 combines with J gene TRBJ2-1; TRBD1 aligns across 9 bases. The CDR3 contains 14 residues. The V segment lost 7 bases and the J segment 6 bases; nucleotides outside the gene matches: 7. Germline loops: CDR1 LNHDA, CDR2 SQIVND (reference sequence).

This chain joins TRBV3-1 (or the pseudogene TRBV3-2) and TRBJ2-3, with TRBD2 identical over 7 bases. The V gene end was trimmed by 9 bases and the J gene end by 5 bases; junction bases not matched to a gene: 14. Germline V gives CDR1 LGHDT, CDR2 YNNKEL (reference sequence). The CDR3 length is 15 residues. The CDR3 loop reads CASAYRDYPRDTQYF. The DNA for the CDR3 is TGTGCCAGTGCCTACCGGGACTACCCTAGAGATACGCAGTATTTT.

The rearrangement uses TRBV15 and TRBJ1-3; TRBD1 might be the D (5 bases). The CDR3 consists of 15 residues. The V gene lost 4 bases and the J gene lost 4 bases, with 14 bases spanning the gap. CDR1 is LNHNV and CDR2 is YYDKDF in the germline V gene (reference sequence). The CDR3, as DNA: TGTGCCACCAGCAAAATAATGGACACAGGAAACACCATATATTTT. Its translation is CATSKIMDTGNTIYF.

The chain joins TRBV6-5 to TRBJ1-1; 7 positions match TRBD1. The V and J ends lost 7 bases and 4 bases, in that order; junction bases with no gene match: 9. This CDR3 has 14 amino acids. Germline lookup yields CDR1 MNHEY and CDR2 SVGAGI. The chain's CDR3 is CASTTRGQATEAFF. CDR3 sequence (DNA): TGTGCCAGCACCACTAGAGGACAGGCCACTGAAGCTTTCTTT.

The chain joins TRBV18 to TRBJ2-6; D perhaps matches TRBD2 (6 bases). The CDR3 spans 17 residues. Germline V gene sequence: CDR1 KGHSH, CDR2 LQKENI. V dropped 1 base and J dropped 4 bases, with 14 bases sitting between them. CDR3 DNA: TGTGCCAGCTCACCACAGGACGCCGCGGGGGGGGCCAACGTCCTGACTTTC. Amino acids: CASSPQDAAGGANVLTF.

This clone was found a few times. This chain connects TRBV11-2 to TRBJ2-1; 7 bases match TRBD1. The CDR3 length is 13 residues. The germline V gene encodes CDR1 SGHAT and CDR2 FQNNGV. V lost 2 bases, J lost 6 bases, and 1 base stayed unmatched. DNA for the CDR3: TGTGCCAGCAGCTTAACAGGGGTCAATGAGCAGTTCTTC. This translates into CASSLTGVNEQFF.